This TCR beta chain was documented in a study of blood T cell repertoires in COVID-19. About the research overall: Researchers got acute and convalescent COVID-19 samples from the United States, Italy and Spain. T cells, B-cell-depleted T cells, or PBMCs supplied cDNA or gDNA.

The authors' processing: From reference gene primer amplification, estimates of nucleated cell counts were derived. The table came from immunoSEQ multiplex PCR; TCRdb's copy has only in-frame clones and leaves some out. The DNA gave D and trimming, while V, J and clone size come from that table. The sample has about 210,000 clones; about four fifths are singletons. The sequenced material came from peripheral blood. The origin of this receptor is a woman in her thirties or forties with acute or convalescent COVID-19.

In DNA form, the CDR3 reads TGTGCCAGCAGTGCGTCAAGGGCGGGGGGATTCTACAATGAGCAGTTCTTC. Protein sequence: CASSASRAGGFYNEQFF. The rearrangement joins TRBV2 to TRBJ2-1; 8 bases are shared with TRBD2. This CDR3 has 17 amino acids. V lost 4 bases and J lost 3; bases outside the gene matches: 11. CDR1 is SNHLY and CDR2 is FYNNEI in the germline V gene.